The source of this T cell receptor beta chain is a study of blood T cell repertoires in COVID-19. On the study more broadly: Whether acute or convalescent, the COVID-19 samples came from the United States, Italy and Spain.

In the original workflow: Nucleated cell counts were estimated from reference gene primer amplification. Profiling relied on immunoSEQ multiplex PCR, and the TCRdb table lists in-frame clones only, not all of them. The D gene and trimming were derived from the DNA, and the V and J assignments and clone size from that table. Among 190,000 or so clones listed, 87% were seen once. Trimming took off 1 base at V and 3 bases at J, with 10 bases between the two ends. The germline V gene encodes CDR1 SGHVS and CDR2 FNYEAQ. This CDR3 comprises 16 residues. This clone has just one count. The V and J genes are TRBV7-6 and TRBJ2-6, with D maybe TRBD2 (6 bases). Material: PBMCs or T cells enriched from blood (not recorded which). This sequence was found in a young man with acute COVID-19. CDR3: CASSLDGGFGANVLTF. CDR3 DNA: TGTGCCAGCAGCTTAGATGGGGGGTTTGGGGCCAACGTCCTGACTTTC.